Each of the 5 T cell receptor beta chains below was sequenced from the same sample in a study of tumor and adjacent non-tumor tissue in lung cancer. This sample's RNA came from whole unsorted tissue. This non-tumor lung sample came from over 3 cm beyond the tumor edge. TCRbeta libraries were built with three rounds of nested PCR, modified from ARM-PCR. One entry per CDR3 protein results from TCRdb running MiXCR on the multiplex PCR reads. The sample lists around 50,000 distinct CDR3 sequences; around 67% were seen once. The source material was distant non-tumor lung tissue. The receptors were sampled from a woman between 65 and 79 years old with non-small cell lung cancer.

In its sample, this clonotype was seen a few times. The chain is built from TRBV28 and TRBJ2-7; the D call may be TRBD1 or TRBD2 (7 bases each). The CDR3 is 14 amino acids. V lost 5 bases and J 1 base, leaving 12 bases between the germline ends. Per germline, CDR1 MDHEN and CDR2 SYDVKM. The CDR3 reads CASSQGGESYEQYF. CDR3 nucleotide sequence: TGTGCCAGCAGTCAGGGGGGGGAATCCTACGAGCAGTACTTC. The variable domain in full, with the rest retrieved from reference TRBV28 and TRBJ2-7, is DVKVTQSSRYLVKRTGEKVFLECVQDMDHENMFWYRQDPGLGLRLIYFSYDVKMKEKGDIPEGYSVSREKKERFSLILESASTNQTSMYLCASSQGGESYEQYFGPGTRLTVT.

This clonotype was counted at least ten times. The chain links TRBV29-1 to TRBJ2-5; TRBD1 is a possible D gene (5 bases). Trimming took 6 bases from V and 2 from J, leaving 10 bases between them. Germline V CDR1 and CDR2: SQVTM, ANQGSEA. The length of the CDR3 is 12 residues. CDR3 bases: TGCAGCGTGACAGAGCTACAAGAGACCCAGTACTTC. It codes for CSVTELQETQYF.

On this clonotype: Without the conserved terminal phenylalanine or tryptophan, this CDR3 likely stems from a read error. This chain uses TRBV6-6 with TRBJ1-1; 9 bases are shared with TRBD1. The CDR3 consists of 16 residues. Germline CDR1 is MNHNY and CDR2 is SVGAGI (reference sequence). The junction had 10 bases not matched to a gene; V was cut back by 8 bases and J by 0 bases. CDR3 coding DNA: TGTGCCAGCGAATCCGGGACAGGGCCCATGAACACTGAAGCTTTCTCA. Protein sequence: CASESGTGPMNTEAFS.

The table lists this clonotype with a count of one. At one end the junction does not follow the germline gene, possibly because of a read error. This chain links TRBV6-5 with TRBJ2-5, with D perhaps TRBD2 (7 bases). From germline, CDR1 is MNHEY and CDR2 SVGAGI. The CDR3 has 16 residues. CDR3 region: CASSCSLGEGGETQYF. The CDR3 region has the DNA TGTGCCAGCAGTTGCTCGCTTGGGGAGGGGGGGGAGACCCAGTATTTC.

In regard to this clonotype: This clone may be a read error of a much larger clone one base away. The rearrangement uses TRBV28 and TRBJ1-1; 9 bases map to TRBD1. In germline, CDR1 is MDHEN, CDR2 SYDVKM. This CDR3 comprises 15 residues. The CDR3 coding sequence is TGTGCCAGCAGAAAGGGGACAGGGCAGAACAGTGAAGCTTTCTTT. Encoded protein: CASRKGTGQNSEAFF. The full variable domain, rest sourced from reference TRBV28 and TRBJ1-1, is DVKVTQSSRYLVKRTGEKVFLECVQDMDHENMFWYRQDPGLGLRLIYFSYDVKMKEKGDIPEGYSVSREKKERFSLILESASTNQTSMYLCASRKGTGQNSEAFFGQGTRLTVV.